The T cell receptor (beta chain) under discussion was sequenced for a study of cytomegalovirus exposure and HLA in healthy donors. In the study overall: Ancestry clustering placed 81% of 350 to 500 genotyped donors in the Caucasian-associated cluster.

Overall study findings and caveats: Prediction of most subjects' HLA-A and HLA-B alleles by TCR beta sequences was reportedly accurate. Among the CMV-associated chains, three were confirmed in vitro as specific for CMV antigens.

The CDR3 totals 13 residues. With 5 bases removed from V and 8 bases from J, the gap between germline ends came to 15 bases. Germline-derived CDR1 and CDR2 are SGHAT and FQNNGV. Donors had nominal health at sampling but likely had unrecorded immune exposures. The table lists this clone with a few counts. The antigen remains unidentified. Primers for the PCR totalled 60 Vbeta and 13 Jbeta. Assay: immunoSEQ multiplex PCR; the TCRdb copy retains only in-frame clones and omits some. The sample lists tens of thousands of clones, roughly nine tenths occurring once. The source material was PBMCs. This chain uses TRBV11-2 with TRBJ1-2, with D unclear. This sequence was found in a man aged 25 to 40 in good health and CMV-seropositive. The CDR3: CASSGRAYGGYTF. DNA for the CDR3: TGTGCCAGCAGCGGGAGGGCCTACGGCGGCTACACCTTC.